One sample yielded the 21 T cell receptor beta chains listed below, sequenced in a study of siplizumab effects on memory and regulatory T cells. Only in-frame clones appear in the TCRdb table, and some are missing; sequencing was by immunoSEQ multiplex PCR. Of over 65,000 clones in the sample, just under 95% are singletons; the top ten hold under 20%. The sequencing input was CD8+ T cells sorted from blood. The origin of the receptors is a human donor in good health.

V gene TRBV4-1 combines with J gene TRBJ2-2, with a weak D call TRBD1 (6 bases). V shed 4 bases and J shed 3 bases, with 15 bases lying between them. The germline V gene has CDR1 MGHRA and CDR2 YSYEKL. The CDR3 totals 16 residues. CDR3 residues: CASSLSGTPYTGELFF. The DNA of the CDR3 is TGCGCCAGCAGCCTGTCCGGGACACCCTACACCGGGGAGCTGTTTTTT.

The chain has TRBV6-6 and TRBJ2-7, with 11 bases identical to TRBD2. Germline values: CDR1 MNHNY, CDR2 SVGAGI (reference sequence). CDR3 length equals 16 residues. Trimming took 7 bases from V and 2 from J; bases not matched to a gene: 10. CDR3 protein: CASTPGVAGGPYEQYF. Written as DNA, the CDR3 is TGTGCCAGCACCCCCGGGGTAGCGGGAGGGCCCTACGAGCAGTACTTC.

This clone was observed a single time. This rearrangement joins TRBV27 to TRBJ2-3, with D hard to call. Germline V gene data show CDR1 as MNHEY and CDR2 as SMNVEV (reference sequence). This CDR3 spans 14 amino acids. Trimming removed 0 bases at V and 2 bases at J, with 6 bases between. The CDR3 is CASSLSLITDTQYF. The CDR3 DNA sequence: TGTGCCAGCAGTTTATCCCTAATCACAGATACGCAGTATTTT.

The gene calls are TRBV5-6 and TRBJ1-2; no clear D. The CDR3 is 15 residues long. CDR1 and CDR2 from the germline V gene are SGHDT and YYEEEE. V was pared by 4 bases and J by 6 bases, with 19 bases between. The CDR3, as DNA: TGTGCCAGCAGCGAGGACTGGACCTTGCTTGATGGCTACACCTTC. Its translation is CASSEDWTLLDGYTF.

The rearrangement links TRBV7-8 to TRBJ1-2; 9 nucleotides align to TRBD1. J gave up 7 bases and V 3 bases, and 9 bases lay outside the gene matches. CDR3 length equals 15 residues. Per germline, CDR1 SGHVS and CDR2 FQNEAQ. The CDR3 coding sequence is TGTGCCAGCAGCTTTACGGGACAGGGTTTACGTGGCTACACCTTC. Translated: CASSFTGQGLRGYTF. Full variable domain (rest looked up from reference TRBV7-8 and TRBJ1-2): GAGVSQSPRYKVAKRGQDVALRCDPISGHVSLFWYQQALGQGPEFLTYFQNEAQLDKSGLPSDRFFAERPEGSVSTLKIQRTQQEDSAVYLCASSFTGQGLRGYTFGSGTRLTVV.

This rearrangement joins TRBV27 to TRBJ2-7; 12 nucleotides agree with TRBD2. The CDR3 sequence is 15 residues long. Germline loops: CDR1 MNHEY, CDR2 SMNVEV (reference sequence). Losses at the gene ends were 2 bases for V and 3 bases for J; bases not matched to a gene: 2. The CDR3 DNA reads TGTGCCAGCAGTTTAACTAGCGGGAGGTTCTACGAGCAGTACTTC. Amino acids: CASSLTSGRFYEQYF.

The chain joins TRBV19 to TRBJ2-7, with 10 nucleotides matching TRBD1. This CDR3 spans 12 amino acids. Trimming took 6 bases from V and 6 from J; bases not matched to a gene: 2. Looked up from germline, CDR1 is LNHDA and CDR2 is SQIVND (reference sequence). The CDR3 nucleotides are TGTGCCAGTAGGACAGGGGGCAGCGAGCAGTACTTC. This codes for CASRTGGSEQYF. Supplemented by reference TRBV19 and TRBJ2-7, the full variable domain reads DGGITQSPKYLFRKEGQNVTLSCEQNLNHDAMYWYRQDPGQGLRLIYYSQIVNDFQKGDIAEGYSVSREKKESFPLTVTSAQKNPTAFYLCASRTGGSEQYFGPGTRLTVT.

The CDR3 sequence is CSVEESGIHTYEQYF. In DNA, the CDR3 is TGCAGCGTTGAAGAGTCCGGTATCCATACCTACGAGCAGTACTTC. V gene TRBV29-1 combines with J gene TRBJ2-7; D gene ambiguous. The CDR3 is made up of 15 amino acids. Looked up from germline, CDR1 is SQVTM and CDR2 is ANQGSEA. Trimming pared 0 bases from V and 2 bases from J, leaving 14 bases between.

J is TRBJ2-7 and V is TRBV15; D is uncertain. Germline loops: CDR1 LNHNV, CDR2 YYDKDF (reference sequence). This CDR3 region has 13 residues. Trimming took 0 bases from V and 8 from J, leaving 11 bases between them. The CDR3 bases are TGTGCCACCAGCAGAGATGGGCAGTCCCAGCAGTACTTC. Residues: CATSRDGQSQQYF.

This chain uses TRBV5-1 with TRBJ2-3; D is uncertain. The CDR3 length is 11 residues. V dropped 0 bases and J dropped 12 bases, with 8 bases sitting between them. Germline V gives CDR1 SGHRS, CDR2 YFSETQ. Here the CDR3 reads CASSLDGSQYF. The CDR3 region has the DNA TGCGCCAGCAGCTTGGACGGGTCCCAGTATTTT.

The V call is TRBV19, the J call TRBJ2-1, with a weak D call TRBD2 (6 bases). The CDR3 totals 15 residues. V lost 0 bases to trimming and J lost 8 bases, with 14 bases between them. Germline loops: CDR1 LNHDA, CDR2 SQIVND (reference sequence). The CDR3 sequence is CASSIDGSERHEQFF. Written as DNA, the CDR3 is TGTGCCAGTAGTATAGACGGGAGTGAGCGCCATGAGCAGTTCTTC. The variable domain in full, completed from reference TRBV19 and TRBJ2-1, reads DGGITQSPKYLFRKEGQNVTLSCEQNLNHDAMYWYRQDPGQGLRLIYYSQIVNDFQKGDIAEGYSVSREKKESFPLTVTSAQKNPTAFYLCASSIDGSERHEQFFGPGTRLTVL.

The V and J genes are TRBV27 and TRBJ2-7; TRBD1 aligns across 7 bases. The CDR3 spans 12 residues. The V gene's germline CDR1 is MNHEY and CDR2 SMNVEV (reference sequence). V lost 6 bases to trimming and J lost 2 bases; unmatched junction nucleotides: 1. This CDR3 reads CASSDRAYEQYF. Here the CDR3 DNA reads TGTGCCAGCAGCGACAGGGCCTACGAGCAGTACTTC.

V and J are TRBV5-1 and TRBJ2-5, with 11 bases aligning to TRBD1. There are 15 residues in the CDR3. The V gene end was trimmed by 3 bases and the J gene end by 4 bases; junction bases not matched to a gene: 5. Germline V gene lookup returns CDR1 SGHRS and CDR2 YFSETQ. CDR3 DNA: TGCGCCAGCAGCTCAGGACAGGGGGCCGGAGAGACCCAGTACTTC. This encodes CASSSGQGAGETQYF.

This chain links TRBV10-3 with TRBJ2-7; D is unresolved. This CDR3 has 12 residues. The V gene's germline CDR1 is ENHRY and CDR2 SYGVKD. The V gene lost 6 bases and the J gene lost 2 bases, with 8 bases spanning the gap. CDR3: CAIRDKTYEQYF. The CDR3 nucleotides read TGTGCCATCAGAGACAAGACCTACGAGCAGTACTTC.

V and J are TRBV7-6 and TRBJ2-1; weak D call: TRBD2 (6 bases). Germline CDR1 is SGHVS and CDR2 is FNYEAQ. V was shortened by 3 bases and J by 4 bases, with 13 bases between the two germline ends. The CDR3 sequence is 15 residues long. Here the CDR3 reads CASSFKGGIYNEQFF. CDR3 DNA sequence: TGTGCCAGCAGCTTTAAAGGAGGGATATACAATGAGCAGTTCTTC.

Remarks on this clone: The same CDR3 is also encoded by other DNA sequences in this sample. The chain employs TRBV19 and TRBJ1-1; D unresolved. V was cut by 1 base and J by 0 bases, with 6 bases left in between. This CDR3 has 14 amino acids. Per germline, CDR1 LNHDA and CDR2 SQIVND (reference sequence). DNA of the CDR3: TGTGCCAGTAGTATAGCCGGGATGAACACTGAAGCTTTCTTT. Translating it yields CASSIAGMNTEAFF.

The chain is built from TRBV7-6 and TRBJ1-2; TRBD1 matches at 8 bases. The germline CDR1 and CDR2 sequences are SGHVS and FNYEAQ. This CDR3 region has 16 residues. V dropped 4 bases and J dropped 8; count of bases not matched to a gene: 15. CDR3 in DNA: TGTGCCAGCAGCTCCCAGGGGGGGGACAGGAAGGAAGGCTACACCTTC. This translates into CASSSQGGDRKEGYTF.

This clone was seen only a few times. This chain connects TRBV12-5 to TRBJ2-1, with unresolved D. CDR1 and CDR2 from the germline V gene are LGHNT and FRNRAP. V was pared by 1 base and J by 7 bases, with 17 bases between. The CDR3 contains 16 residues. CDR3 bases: TGTGCTAGTGGTTTGGATCGAAATGCTCTGGGGAATGAGCAGTTCTTC. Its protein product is CASGLDRNALGNEQFF.

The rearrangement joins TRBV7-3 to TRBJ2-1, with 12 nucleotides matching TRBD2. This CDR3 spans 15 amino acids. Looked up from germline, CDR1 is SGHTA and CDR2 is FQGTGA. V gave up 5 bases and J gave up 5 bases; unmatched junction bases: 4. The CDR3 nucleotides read TGTGCCAGCAGCCCGGGACTAGCGGGTAACAATGAGCAGTTCTTC. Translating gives CASSPGLAGNNEQFF.

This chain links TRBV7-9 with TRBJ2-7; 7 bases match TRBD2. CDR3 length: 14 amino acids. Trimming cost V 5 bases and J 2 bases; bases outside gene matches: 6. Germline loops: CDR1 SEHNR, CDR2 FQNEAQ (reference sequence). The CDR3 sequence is CASSLIAGAYEQYF. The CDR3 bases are TGTGCCAGCAGCCTCATCGCGGGAGCCTACGAGCAGTACTTC.

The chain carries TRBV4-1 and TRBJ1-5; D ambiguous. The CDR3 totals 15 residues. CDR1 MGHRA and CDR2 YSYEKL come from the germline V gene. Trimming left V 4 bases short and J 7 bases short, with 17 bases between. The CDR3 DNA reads TGCGCCAGCAGCCCTACGTACAACGATGGACAGCCCCAGCATTTT. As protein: CASSPTYNDGQPQHF.